The next 27 T cell receptor beta chains were all read from a single sample in a study of CD8+CD57+ T cells in acquired aplastic anemia. Researchers used genomic DNA as the template to profile TCR beta VDJ and CDR3. TCRdb itself ran the reads through MiXCR, one entry per CDR3 protein. The data contain around 180,000 distinct CDR3 sequences, 64% of them singletons. Sequencing was done on a sample of sorted CD4+, CD8+, or CD8+CD57+ T cells (not recorded which) from PBMCs. These receptors originate from a human donor with severe aplastic anemia or a healthy control (not recorded which).

The chain links TRBV7-9 to TRBJ2-7; no firm D call. CDR1 and CDR2 (germline): SEHNR, FQNEAQ (reference sequence). The V end lost 5 bases, the J end lost 3 bases, and 14 bases lay between the germline ends. The CDR3 spans 14 residues. The CDR3 region is CASSTPGQHYEQYF. DNA for the CDR3: TGTGCCAGCAGCACTCCCGGGCAGCACTACGAGCAGTACTTC.

The chain joins TRBV19 to TRBJ2-5, with D maybe TRBD2 (5 bases). With 1 base removed from V and 5 bases from J, the gap between germline ends came to 11 bases. Germline V gene sequence: CDR1 LNHDA, CDR2 SQIVND (reference sequence). This CDR3 is built from 14 residues. The CDR3 reads CASSIGRGRETQYF. In DNA form, the CDR3 reads TGTGCCAGTAGTATAGGAAGAGGGCGGGAGACCCAGTACTTC. Filled out from reference TRBV19 and TRBJ2-5, the complete variable domain reads DGGITQSPKYLFRKEGQNVTLSCEQNLNHDAMYWYRQDPGQGLRLIYYSQIVNDFQKGDIAEGYSVSREKKESFPLTVTSAQKNPTAFYLCASSIGRGRETQYFGPGTRLLVL.

This clonotype was detected ten times or more. V and J are TRBV11-2 and TRBJ2-7, with a weak D call TRBD1 (5 bases). V lost 0 bases and J 3 bases, leaving 15 bases between the germline ends. The CDR3 sequence is 16 residues long. CDR1 and CDR2 from the germline V gene are SGHAT and FQNNGV. The CDR3 DNA follows: TGTGCCAGCAGCTTAGAGGTATTCAGGGTTAACTACGAGCAGTACTTC. This encodes CASSLEVFRVNYEQYF.

The chain employs TRBV19 and TRBJ1-1; 7 nucleotides line up with TRBD1. Germline assignment: CDR1 LNHDA and CDR2 SQIVND (reference sequence). The CDR3 has 18 residues. Trimming took 6 bases from V and 4 from J; bases not matched to a gene: 20. CDR3 DNA: TGTGCCAGTAGAGTCCGACAGGGCCGTCTTCTCGTGACCACTGAAGCTTTCTTT. Its protein product is CASRVRQGRLLVTTEAFF.

CDR3 nucleotides: TGTGCCAGCAGTGAGGGACTAGGTACAGATACGCAGTATTTT. It yields the protein CASSEGLGTDTQYF. The chain uses TRBV2 and TRBJ2-3, with TRBD2 identical over 8 bases. There are 14 residues in the CDR3. The J segment lost 3 bases and the V segment lost 3 bases, leaving 2 bases of the junction unmatched. The germline V gene encodes CDR1 SNHLY and CDR2 FYNNEI.

This chain connects TRBV20-1 to TRBJ1-3; D is uncertain. Germline CDR1 is DFQATT and CDR2 is SNEGSKA (reference sequence). This CDR3 contains 14 residues. V gave up 2 bases and J gave up 9 bases, with 17 bases separating them. The CDR3 sequence is CSARITGSSGTIYF. In DNA, the CDR3 is TGCAGTGCTAGAATCACCGGGTCTTCGGGCACCATATATTTT.

The chain couples TRBV24-1 to TRBJ2-1, with TRBD2 matching over 11 bases. With 9 bases clipped from V and 8 bases from J, the junction kept 5 bases outside the gene matches. The CDR3 consists of 13 residues. Germline assignment: CDR1 KGHDR and CDR2 SFDVKD. The CDR3 DNA is TGTGCCACCGGACTAGCGGGTGTAGATGAGCAGTTCTTC. It is translated as CATGLAGVDEQFF.

Concerning this clonotype: A read error may be the cause here, since a much bigger clone is one base away. The V and J genes are TRBV7-9 and TRBJ1-1; no reliable D call. The V and J ends lost 1 base and 4 bases respectively, with 7 bases between them. The CDR3 is 13 residues long. Germline CDR1 and CDR2: SEHNR and FQNEAQ (reference sequence). DNA of the CDR3: TGTGCCAGCAGCTTAGACAGAGCCACTGAAGCTTTCTTT. Its translation is CASSLDRATEAFF. Filled out from reference TRBV7-9 and TRBJ1-1, the complete variable domain reads DTGVSQNPRHKITKRGQNVTFRCDPISEHNRLYWYRQTLGQGPEFLTYFQNEAQLEKSRLLSDRFSAERPKGSFSTLEIQRTEQGDSAMYLCASSLDRATEAFFGQGTRLTVV.

This clonotype showed up just a few times. This chain connects TRBV20-1 to TRBJ1-4, with D hard to call. The CDR3 contains 11 residues. Looked up from germline, CDR1 is DFQATT and CDR2 is SNEGSKA (reference sequence). V was clipped by 6 bases and J by 10 bases, with 12 bases between them. DNA of the CDR3: TGCAGTGCCCAGGACGCGCTAAAACTGTTTTTT. The encoded protein is CSAQDALKLFF.

The J gene is TRBJ2-1, the V gene TRBV10-3; 7 positions agree with TRBD2. Per germline, CDR1 ENHRY and CDR2 SYGVKD. With V trimmed by 10 bases and J by 3 bases, 15 bases remained unmatched. This CDR3 is built from 16 residues. In DNA form, the CDR3 reads TGTGCCACCCATCTTACGGCGGGAGCGGTCTACAATGAGCAGTTCTTC. It translates to CATHLTAGAVYNEQFF.

The chain is built from TRBV29-1 and TRBJ1-1; a weak D match, TRBD1 (5 bases). With 4 bases removed from V and 2 bases from J, the gap between germline ends came to 8 bases. The CDR3 runs to 12 residues. Germline assignment: CDR1 SQVTM and CDR2 ANQGSEA. CDR3 amino acids: CSVGQSNTEAFF. The CDR3 nucleotides read TGCAGCGTTGGACAGAGTAACACTGAAGCTTTCTTT.

The chain is built from TRBV20-1 and TRBJ2-7; D not resolved. Germline CDR1 and CDR2: DFQATT and SNEGSKA (reference sequence). The CDR3 is 13 amino acids. V was trimmed by 5 bases and J by 1 base, leaving 12 bases between them. CDR3 nucleotides: TGCAGTGCTTGGCCCCCTCCATCCTACGAGCAGTACTTC. Translation: CSAWPPPSYEQYF.

This clonotype was counted only a few times. A much larger clone sits a single nucleotide away, making a read error possible. The chain has TRBV13 and TRBJ2-1; 8 bases map to TRBD2. This CDR3 comprises 15 residues. Per germline, CDR1 PRHDT and CDR2 FYEKMQ (reference sequence). The CDR3 DNA reads as TGTGCCAGCAGCTTCGGGAGGGACTTCGACAATGAGCAGCTCTTC. This gives the protein CASSFGRDFDNEQLF.

J is TRBJ2-3 and V is TRBV20-1, with unresolved D. CDR3 length: 14 residues. V lost 6 bases and J 0 bases, leaving 13 bases between the germline ends. The V gene's germline CDR1 is DFQATT and CDR2 SNEGSKA (reference sequence). The CDR3 nucleotides are TGCAGTGCCCGACCGGGTGCTAGCACAGATACGCAGTATTTT. This gives the protein CSARPGASTDTQYF.

The J gene is TRBJ2-3, the V gene TRBV5-4; the match to TRBD1 covers 7 bases. Germline CDR1 SGHNT, CDR2 YYREEE (reference sequence). Trimming removed 0 bases from V and 8 bases from J; junction bases left unmatched: 6. The CDR3 runs to 14 residues. The CDR3 DNA follows: TGTGCCAGCAGCTTGGCCTCAGGGGGAAGTACGCAGTATTTT. Its translation is CASSLASGGSTQYF.

The chain is built from TRBV7-2 and TRBJ1-3, with D possibly matching TRBD1 (5 bases). The CDR3 sequence is 13 residues long. Germline assignment: CDR1 SGHTA and CDR2 FQGNSA. Trimming took off 4 bases at V and 7 bases at J, with 11 bases between the two ends. The CDR3 loop is CASSSQGLNTIYF. CDR3 nucleotide sequence: TGTGCCAGCAGCTCCCAGGGTTTGAACACCATATATTTT.

Concerning this clonotype itself: The germline gene is not matched at one end of the junction; a read error may be the cause. The chain combines TRBV7-7 with TRBJ2-2, with 9 bases that match TRBD2. In germline, CDR1 is SSHAT, CDR2 FNYEAQ (reference sequence). The CDR3 is 15 amino acids. CDR3 loop: CASSLAGGRNGELFF. Written as DNA, the CDR3 is TGTGCTAGCAGCTTGGCGGGGGGGAGAAACGGGGAGCTGTTTTTT.

The chain recombines TRBV20-1 with TRBJ2-1; D not resolved. The CDR3 is 11 residues long. Trimming shortened V by 2 bases and J by 7 bases, and 6 bases separated the two germline ends. Germline CDR1 reads DFQATT; CDR2 reads SNEGSKA (reference sequence). The CDR3 region is CSARLLNEQFF. CDR3 nucleotides: TGCAGTGCTAGACTTTTAAATGAGCAGTTCTTC.

The chain recombines TRBV6-5 with TRBJ1-1; the D gene is possibly TRBD1 (5 bases). V lost 7 bases to trimming and J lost 1 base, with 13 bases between them. CDR3 length equals 14 residues. Per germline, CDR1 MNHEY and CDR2 SVGAGI. CDR3 sequence: CASIAGGRNTEAFF. As DNA, the CDR3 is TGTGCCAGCATAGCGGGGGGAAGGAACACTGAAGCTTTCTTT.

The gene calls are TRBV13 and TRBJ2-3; D ambiguous. Deletions cut 0 bases from V and 4 bases from J, with 11 bases between. The germline V gene encodes CDR1 PRHDT and CDR2 FYEKMQ (reference sequence). CDR3 length equals 15 residues. CDR3 loop: CASSLGQSRADTQYF. The CDR3 DNA follows: TGTGCCAGCAGCTTAGGGCAGTCCAGAGCAGATACGCAGTATTTT.

The rearrangement uses TRBV5-8 and TRBJ2-1; 10 nucleotides agree with TRBD2. Per the germline V gene, CDR1 is SGHTS and CDR2 is YDEGEE. The CDR3 contains 15 residues. Losses at the gene ends were 2 bases for V and 3 bases for J; bases not matched to a gene: 2. CDR3 residues: CASSLRTSGYNEQFF. CDR3 DNA: TGTGCCAGCAGCTTAAGGACTAGCGGCTACAATGAGCAGTTCTTC.

The genes are TRBV7-9 and TRBJ2-5, with TRBD2 identical over 10 bases. With 5 bases clipped from V and 5 bases from J, the junction kept 11 bases outside the gene matches. The CDR3 runs to 16 residues. The germline V gene encodes CDR1 SEHNR and CDR2 FQNEAQ (reference sequence). DNA of the CDR3: TGTGCCAGCAGCCCAGAACCCAGCGGGGGGGCGGAGACCCAGTACTTC. Translated: CASSPEPSGGAETQYF.

This clonotype has at least ten counts. This chain connects TRBV7-9 to TRBJ2-7, with 7 bases aligning to TRBD2. Germline assignment: CDR1 SEHNR and CDR2 FQNEAQ (reference sequence). V lost 6 bases to trimming and J lost 1 base; unmatched junction nucleotides: 21. CDR3 length: 19 amino acids. The DNA of the CDR3 is TGTGCCAGCAGTCATCTCCCCTTTTCTGGGCGGGGGACTTCCTACGAGCAGTACTTC. Translated: CASSHLPFSGRGTSYEQYF.

This clonotype came up many times. The chain links TRBV5-8 to TRBJ2-7, with TRBD2 identical over 7 bases. Trimming took 3 bases from V and 2 from J; bases not matched to a gene: 5. Germline CDR1 SGHTS, CDR2 YDEGEE. The CDR3 loop spans 14 amino acids. The CDR3 coding sequence is TGTGCCAGCAGCTCAGTAGGACTAGCCTACGAGCAGTACTTC. Amino acid sequence: CASSSVGLAYEQYF.

V usage is TRBV11-3 and J usage is TRBJ2-5, with D possibly being TRBD1 or TRBD2 (5 bases each). V lost 1 base, J lost 4 bases, and 13 bases lay in between. Germline V lookup: CDR1 SGHNT, CDR2 YENEEA. The CDR3 has 15 residues. CDR3 DNA: TGTGCCAGCAGCTTAGTAGTGGGGGTGGGAGAGACCCAGTACTTC. Translating gives CASSLVVGVGETQYF.

This clonotype was seen a handful of times. V gene TRBV12-3 or TRBV12-4 combines with J gene TRBJ1-4, with unresolved D. The CDR3 has 13 residues. V was cut by 5 bases and J by 6 bases, with 10 bases left in between. CDR3 nucleotide sequence: TGTGCCAGCAGTCCGAGGATATATGAAAAACTGTTTTTT. Its protein product is CASSPRIYEKLFF.

The J gene is TRBJ1-6, the V gene TRBV7-9, with D unresolved. The CDR3 runs to 12 residues. Trimming shortened V by 5 bases and J by 9 bases, and 8 bases separated the two germline ends. Per the germline V gene, CDR1 is SEHNR and CDR2 is FQNEAQ (reference sequence). For the CDR3, the DNA is TGTGCCAGCAGCCCAGAGAGTTCACCCCTCCACTTT. Its translation: CASSPESSPLHF.